This TCR beta chain originates from a study of blood T cells in healthy people across ages. Regarding the study as a whole: Older individuals had lower TCR beta diversity per million T cells (the decline was roughly linear). In the absence of known donor CMV status, changes in expanded clonotypes were possibly confounded.

Alongside a J-beta primer mix, a sample-barcoded 5' primer served in a second PCR lasting about 7 to 11 cycles. Through a template-switch adaptor with 12 random nucleotides, each cDNA molecule received a tag. TCRdb re-analysed the 5' RACE reads in MiXCR, keeping a single row per CDR3 protein. The sample lists hundreds of thousands of distinct CDR3 sequences, less than 40% occurring once. In regard to this clonotype: Its antigen is currently unknown.

The germline CDR1 and CDR2 sequences are MNHNS and SASEGT. V dropped 1 base and J dropped 0 bases, with 13 bases sitting between them. CDR3 length: 16 residues. The origin of this receptor is a woman of 80 years or more in good health. Sample: blood. The chain is built from TRBV6-1 and TRBJ2-7; D perhaps matches TRBD2 (6 bases). The CDR3 DNA sequence: TGTGCCAGCAGTGAAGAAGGAGGGGCCGGCTCCTACGAGCAGTACTTC. Residues: CASSEEGGAGSYEQYF.